The clone carrying this T cell receptor beta chain showed up just once. The data derive from a study of blood T cell repertoires in COVID-19. Overall study: Material from acute and convalescent COVID-19 was sourced from the United States, Italy and Spain.

V dropped 3 bases and J dropped 1 base, with 9 bases sitting between them. The germline CDR1 and CDR2 sequences are LNHDA and SQIVND (reference sequence). The length of the CDR3 is 14 residues. Methods used by the authors: Amplification of reference gene primers was used by the study to estimate nucleated cell counts. The table came from immunoSEQ multiplex PCR; TCRdb's copy has only in-frame clones and leaves some out. Clonal size and the V and J genes are those of that table, whereas D and trimming came from the DNA. The sample comprises some 150,000 clones, around 89% of which are singletons, and 2.5% to 3% rests with the top ten.

This chain links TRBV19 with TRBJ1-1; no reliable D call. The TCR sequence derives from a man aged 55 to 70 with active or convalescent COVID-19. Source material: peripheral blood. The DNA of the CDR3 is TGTGCCAGTAGTATTTCAGGTCAGAACACTGAAGCTTTCTTT. This codes for CASSISGQNTEAFF.